The T cell receptor beta chain described here comes from a study of OX40 agonist ivuxolimab in advanced cancers. V dropped 3 bases and J dropped 3; count of bases not matched to a gene: 7. Germline CDR1 and CDR2: GTSNPN and SVGIG (reference sequence). The CDR3 has 17 residues. This clone was found once. Data came from immunoSEQ multiplex PCR; TCRdb stores just in-frame clones and leaves some out. Of under 50,000 clones in the sample, around 88% were seen once. The chain uses TRBV30 and TRBJ2-4; 14 positions agree with TRBD2. Here the sequenced sample was CD4+ or CD8+ T cells sorted from blood, taken in a trial of the OX40 agonist ivuxolimab. This sequence originates from an adult with an advanced solid tumor such as melanoma, head and neck, liver or kidney cancer. CDR3 DNA: TGTGCCTGGAGCCGACCGGGACTAGCGGGAGTCAAAAACATTCAGTACTTC. It encodes CAWSRPGLAGVKNIQYF.